A single T cell receptor (beta chain) is shown here with its context. No antigen is known for it. No base-level quality is on record; no much larger clone is a single base apart. This sample was taken from a study of shared clonotypes between healthy human individuals (dated by TCRdb to the early 2020s). Broadly, across the study: The cohort included three men and a couple of women between 18 and 49 years of age. The study deeply sequenced blood TCR repertoires of about 5 healthy adults to estimate repertoire size and the extent of clonotype sharing between individuals. Per donor, three plates each were used for CD4 naive and CD4 memory, two for CD8 naive, and one for CD8 memory. To increase sequencing depth and limit assay-specific biases, different laboratories used diverse techniques to prepare libraries and sequence TCR repertoires. Per donor, leukapheresis produced somewhere between about 0.85 and 9.5 billion PBMCs. The research as a whole found: Naive subsets generally had larger estimated clonotype richness than memory subsets. The genetic and exposure-history diversity represented was limited by the small number of donors. When a handful of donors were compared, the shared fraction of clonotypes was around 5.1% for naive CD4, 3.5% for naive CD8, 2% to 2.5% for memory CD4, and roughly 0.43% for memory CD8. Pairwise subsampling led to the expectation that sequencing depth would affect the degree of clonotype sharing among donors. Sampling was limited to blood, and TCR repertoires in tissue likely differ from TCR repertoires in blood. Incomplete sequencing was indicated by rarefaction of sorted-subset datasets, despite the large sequencing depth. Clonotypes shared by all four sorted-subset donors showed higher generation probabilities than non-shared clonotypes.

Donors were healthy HIV-negative adults with no recently reported acute infections or vaccinations. Every donor was a Caucasian adult living in Nashville, Tennessee, USA. CD4+ T cells were enriched by magnetic negative selection, after which naive cells were positively selected on CD45RA and the negative fraction was taken as the memory subset. Blood was obtained by leukapheresis, after which PBMCs were separated by Ficoll-Histopaque density gradient centrifugation and cryopreserved in liquid nitrogen vapor phase. Purity and quantity of every magnetically sorted T cell population were checked by analytical flow cytometry. Genomic DNA was isolated from every sorted fraction and measured by UV absorbance on a Nanodrop 2000c. Deletion took 3 bases off V and 1 base off J, with a span of 3 bases between the germline ends. Via the germline V gene, CDR1 is WSHSY and CDR2 SAAADI. Reading from cysteine to phenylalanine, the CDR3 counts 12 amino acids. Only the CDR3 portion is preserved as DNA: 36 bases, with reading frame beginning at the first base.

Using the deep immunoSEQ assay, TCR CDR3 regions were amplified from genomic DNA by multiplex PCR. Genomic DNA extracted from each cell subset was distributed evenly over all wells of several immunoSEQ 96-well plates, and each plate served as one replicate. For sorted subsets, roughly 200 ng genomic DNA, equal to 25,000 to 35,000 T cell genomes, was loaded into each replicate PCR. Purified libraries were quantified with a Qubit 3.0 fluorometer, sized on a Bioanalyzer 2100, and re-quantified with the KAPA Library Quantification kit. Every immunoSEQ 96-well plate was sequenced on a dedicated single-read 150-cycle Illumina NextSeq 550 flow cell. The authors' pipeline ran thus. Because the immunoSEQ output included only junctional sequences and no quality scores, the filtering could not be the same as the filtering used for full-length reads. To assign V/J genes and CDR3, sequences were annotated against IMGT germline references using PyIR, a Python wrapper for IgBLAST v1.9. Reads were removed for weak V/J assignments (E-value above 1e-6), missing CDR3, stop codons, out-of-frame junctions, or ambiguous translated residues. V3J clonotypes were defined by identical inferred V gene, J gene, and CDR3 amino acid sequence. The percentage overlap between two repertoires was calculated by dividing the number of shared unique clonotypes by the size of the smaller repertoire. Richness of each repertoire was evaluated using RTK rarefaction, the Chao1 estimator, and Recon v2.1 estimates of unobserved clonotypes. Generation probabilities for all TCRbeta clonotypes obtained by the gDNA method from a few donors were computed using OLGA. TCRdb's version of the immuneACCESS table is confined to in-frame rearrangements and falls short of the full clone set. An unresolved V gene accounts for under half of the shortfall where checked; the remainder is of unknown origin. V, J and clone size reflect that table, while D and trimming were determined from the DNA. A total of over a million clones appear in this sample, approximately 98.5% of them only once. The ten largest clonotypes hold approximately 0.4% of the sample.

The sequencing sample was made of naive CD4+ T cells sorted from blood. The cell subset or site label here, explained by the study, means: CD45RA+ positively selected. The chain joins TRBV10-2 to TRBJ2-5; no confident D gene assignment can be made. This clonotype was obtained from a man aged 25-45 years in good health. The CDR3 reads as follows: CASSDSQETQYF. The nucleotide sequence is TGCGCCAGCAGTGACAGCCAAGAGACCCAGTACTTC.